Presented here are 3 T cell receptor beta chains from one specimen sequenced in a study of technical replicates of blood from several donors. Libraries were prepared by immunoSEQ multiplex PCR; TCRdb keeps only in-frame clonotypes and omits some of them. The table shows tens of thousands of clones, with 90% to 95% occurring only once. The sequencing input was T cells isolated from PBMCs. The receptors here all came from a human donor in good health.

In DNA form, the CDR3 reads TGTGCCAGCAGTTTTCGCCCGCGGGGAATTTGGGGAAACACTGAAGCTTTCTTT. It yields the protein CASSFRPRGIWGNTEAFF. This chain uses TRBV28 with TRBJ1-1; unclear D gene. From germline, CDR1 is MDHEN and CDR2 SYDVKM. Trimming took 3 bases from V and 2 from J, leaving 22 bases between them. CDR3 size: 18 residues.

The V and J genes are TRBV10-3 and TRBJ1-1, with 8 bases fitting TRBD1. J was trimmed by 7 bases and V by 0 bases; bases with no gene match: 13. There are 17 residues in the CDR3. Germline CDR1 ENHRY, CDR2 SYGVKD. The DNA of the CDR3 is TGTGCCATCAGTGAGTCTGGTAGGACAGGGAGAGTGGTTGAAGCTTTCTTT. Encoded protein: CAISESGRTGRVVEAFF.

CDR3 coding DNA: TGTGCCAGCAGCTTGCAGGGTCTCGAGCAGTACTTC. Encoded protein: CASSLQGLEQYF. V is TRBV7-9 and J is TRBJ2-7, with a weak D call TRBD1 (5 bases). The CDR3 sequence is 12 residues long. V lost 3 bases to trimming and J lost 6 bases, with 9 bases between them. Germline lookup yields CDR1 SEHNR and CDR2 FQNEAQ (reference sequence).